This TCR beta chain was sequenced in a study of T cell changes during pregnancy in multiple sclerosis. Measured with immunoSEQ multiplex PCR; TCRdb has only the in-frame clones, and not every one. The table lists 42,000 or so clones, about 90% of them singletons. This TCR derives from a female donor with multiple sclerosis, enrolled in a pregnancy study. This material consisted of CD8+ T cells from peripheral blood mononuclear cells, taken in the first trimester of pregnancy.

The CDR3 DNA reads TGTGCCAGCAGCACCTGGAGCATGAACACTGAAGCTTTCTTT. As protein: CASSTWSMNTEAFF. The rearrangement joins TRBV5-4 to TRBJ1-1, with no clear D. The CDR3 spans 14 residues. Germline CDR1 reads SGHNT; CDR2 reads YYREEE (reference sequence). V lost 4 bases and J lost 0, with 10 bases in between.